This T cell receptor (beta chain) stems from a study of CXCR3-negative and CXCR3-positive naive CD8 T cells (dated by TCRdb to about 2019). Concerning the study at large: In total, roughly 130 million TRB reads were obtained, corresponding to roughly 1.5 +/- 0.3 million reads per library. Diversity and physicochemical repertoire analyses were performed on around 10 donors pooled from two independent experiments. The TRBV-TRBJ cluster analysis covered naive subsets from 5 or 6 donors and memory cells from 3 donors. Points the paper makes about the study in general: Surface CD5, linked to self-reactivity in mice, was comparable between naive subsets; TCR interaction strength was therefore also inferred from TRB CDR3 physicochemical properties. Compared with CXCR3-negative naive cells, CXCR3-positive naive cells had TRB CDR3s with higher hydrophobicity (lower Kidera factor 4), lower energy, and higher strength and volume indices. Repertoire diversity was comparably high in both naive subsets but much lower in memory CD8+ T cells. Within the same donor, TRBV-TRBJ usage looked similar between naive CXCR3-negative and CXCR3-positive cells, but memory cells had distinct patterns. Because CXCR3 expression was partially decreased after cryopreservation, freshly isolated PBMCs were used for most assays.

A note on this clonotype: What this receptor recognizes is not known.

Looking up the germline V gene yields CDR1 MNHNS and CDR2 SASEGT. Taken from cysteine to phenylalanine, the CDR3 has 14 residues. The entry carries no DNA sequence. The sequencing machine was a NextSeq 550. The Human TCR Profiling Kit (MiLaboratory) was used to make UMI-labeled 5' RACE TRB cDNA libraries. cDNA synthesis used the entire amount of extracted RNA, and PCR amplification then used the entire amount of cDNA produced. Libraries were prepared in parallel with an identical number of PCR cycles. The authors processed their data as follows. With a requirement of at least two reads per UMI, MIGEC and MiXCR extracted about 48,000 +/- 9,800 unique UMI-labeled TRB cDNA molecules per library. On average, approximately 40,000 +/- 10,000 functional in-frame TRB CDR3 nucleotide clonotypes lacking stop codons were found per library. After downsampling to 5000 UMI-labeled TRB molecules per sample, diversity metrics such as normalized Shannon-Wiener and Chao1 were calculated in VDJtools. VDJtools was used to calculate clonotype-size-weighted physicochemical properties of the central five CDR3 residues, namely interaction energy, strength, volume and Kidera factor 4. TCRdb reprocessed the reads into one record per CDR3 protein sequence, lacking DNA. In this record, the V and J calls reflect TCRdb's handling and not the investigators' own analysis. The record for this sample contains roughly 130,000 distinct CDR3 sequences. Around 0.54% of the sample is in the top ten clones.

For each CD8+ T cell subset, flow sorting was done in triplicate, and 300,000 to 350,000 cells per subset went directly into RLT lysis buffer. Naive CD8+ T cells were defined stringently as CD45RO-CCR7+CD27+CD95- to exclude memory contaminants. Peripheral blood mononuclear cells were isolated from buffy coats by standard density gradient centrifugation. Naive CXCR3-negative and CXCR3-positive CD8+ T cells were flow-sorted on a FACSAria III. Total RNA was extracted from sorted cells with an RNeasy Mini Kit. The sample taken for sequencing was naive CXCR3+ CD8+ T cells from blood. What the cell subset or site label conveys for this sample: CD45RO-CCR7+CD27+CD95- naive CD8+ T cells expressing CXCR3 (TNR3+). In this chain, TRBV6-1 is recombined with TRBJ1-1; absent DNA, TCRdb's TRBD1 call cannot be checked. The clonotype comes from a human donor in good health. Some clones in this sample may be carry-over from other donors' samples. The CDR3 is CASLGPGLFSEAFF.